The rows below give T cell receptor beta chains drawn from one sample of a study of T cell responses to AZD1222 COVID-19 vaccine. Only in-frame clones appear in the TCRdb table, and some are missing; sequencing was by immunoSEQ multiplex PCR. The sample has around 28,000 clones, around 86% seen once; the top ten hold around 1.2%. The sequences come from peripheral blood, collected on day 0 of AZD1222 vaccination. These receptors all stem from an adult in good health. Both conserved end residues are part of each CDR3. D genes are given only for firm matches. Only some rows state a clone size, as once, few, many or a class for expanded clones.

d_call j_call clone_size v_call cdr3_aa cdr3_nt
- TRBJ1-1 - TRBV19 CASSIVPGSEAFF TGTGCCAGTAGTATAGTACCCGGGTCCGAAGCTTTCTTT
TRBD2 TRBJ2-2 few TRBV7-9 CASSSLAGGPSNRELFF TGTGCCAGCAGCTCGTTAGCGGGAGGGCCCTCGAACAGGGAGCTGTTTTTT
TRBD1 TRBJ1-4 - TRBV27 CASSPGTGVTLANEKLFF TGTGCCAGCAGTCCCGGGACAGGGGTAACTTTAGCTAATGAAAAACTGTTTTTT
- TRBJ2-3 few TRBV10-3 CAISESLGPTDTQYF TGTGCCATCAGTGAGTCGTTGGGTCCCACAGATACGCAGTATTTT
- TRBJ1-4 - TRBV6-5 CASRVRDNEKLFF TGTGCCAGCAGAGTCCGGGACAATGAAAAACTGTTTTTT
TRBD2 TRBJ2-7 - TRBV19 CASSWTGGPGYEQYF TGTGCCAGTAGTTGGACGGGAGGGCCTGGATACGAGCAGTACTTC
- TRBJ2-7 once TRBV25-1 CASGSQGGSYEQYF TGTGCCAGCGGTAGTCAGGGGGGCTCCTACGAGCAGTACTTC
TRBD1 TRBJ1-5 - TRBV10-3 CAISVSGGSQPQHF TGTGCCATCAGTGTATCAGGGGGCAGTCAGCCCCAGCATTTT
- TRBJ2-7 - TRBV6-6 CASQDEQLLEQYF TGTGCCAGCCAGGACGAGCAATTACTCGAGCAGTACTTC
- TRBJ2-7 - TRBV4-1 CASSQERSLYEQYF TGCGCCAGCAGCCAAGAGAGATCACTCTACGAGCAGTACTTC
TRBD1 TRBJ1-4 - TRBV2 CASSEQLQGAGEKLFF TGTGCCAGCAGTGAACAACTACAGGGGGCGGGTGAAAAACTGTTTTTT
- TRBJ2-1 - TRBV4-2 CASSQGRAYNEQFF TGTGCCAGCAGCCAAGGGCGGGCATACAATGAGCAGTTCTTC
TRBD1 TRBJ2-7 once TRBV27 CASSFDRGAYEQYF TGTGCCAGCAGTTTCGACAGGGGTGCCTACGAGCAGTACTTC
- TRBJ2-1 - TRBV18 CASSPRTDYNEQFF TGTGCCAGCTCACCTAGGACGGACTACAATGAGCAGTTCTTC
- TRBJ1-5 - TRBV5-6 CASSRAGGRGQPQHF TGTGCCAGCAGCCGGGCCGGGGGAAGGGGGCAGCCCCAGCATTTT
- TRBJ1-1 - TRBV13 CASSLEGTGSYTEAFF TGTGCCAGCAGCTTAGAAGGCACAGGGAGTTACACTGAAGCTTTCTTT
- TRBJ1-4 - TRBV19 CASSRGRVDEKLFF TGTGCCAGTAGTAGAGGGAGGGTTGATGAAAAACTGTTTTTT
- TRBJ1-4 - TRBV2 CASRREVGGNEKLFF TGTGCCAGCAGGAGGGAGGTTGGGGGGAATGAAAAACTGTTTTTT
TRBD2 TRBJ2-5 - TRBV3-1/TRBV3-2 CASSQADLAGWETQYF TGTGCCAGCAGCCAAGCGGATCTAGCGGGATGGGAGACCCAGTACTTC
- TRBJ2-7 - TRBV6-2/TRBV6-3 CASTPGGLEQYF TGTGCCAGCACCCCGGGTGGACTCGAGCAGTACTTC
- TRBJ1-5 - TRBV7-6 CASSSRDQPQHF TGTGCCAGCAGCTCGAGGGATCAGCCCCAGCATTTT
- TRBJ1-1 - TRBV2 CASRIHTGNTEAFF TGTGCCAGCAGGATACACACAGGAAACACTGAAGCTTTCTTT
TRBD2 TRBJ2-7 - TRBV5-6 CASSLAESSGSHEQYF TGTGCCAGCAGCTTGGCCGAGTCTAGCGGGAGCCACGAGCAGTACTTC
- TRBJ2-3 - TRBV11-3 CASSLGTGTRRDTQYF TGTGCCAGCAGCTTAGGAACCGGGACTCGAAGAGATACGCAGTATTTT
TRBD2 TRBJ2-5 once TRBV18 CASSPGLAGQETQYF TGTGCCAGCTCACCAGGACTAGCGGGACAAGAGACCCAGTACTTC
TRBD1 TRBJ2-7 - TRBV10-3 CAMGRDRDYEQYF TGTGCCATGGGGAGGGACAGGGATTACGAGCAGTACTTC
- TRBJ2-7 - TRBV3-1/TRBV3-2 CASSRGVSEQYF TGTGCCAGCAGCCGAGGGGTTTCCGAGCAGTACTTC
- TRBJ2-7 - TRBV5-1 CASSLGVGSEQYF TGCGCCAGCAGCTTGGGAGTCGGGTCTGAGCAGTACTTC
- TRBJ2-5 - TRBV24-1 CATSDFTREYQETQYF TGTGCCACCAGTGATTTTACTCGAGAATACCAAGAGACCCAGTACTTC
- TRBJ1-5 - TRBV7-2 CASSLKGQPQHF TGTGCCAGCAGCTTAAAAGGTCAGCCCCAGCATTTT
- TRBJ1-5 - TRBV11-2 CASSLDTYSNQPQHF TGTGCCAGCAGCTTAGACACTTATAGCAATCAGCCCCAGCATTTT
- TRBJ2-7 - TRBV19 CAPPEDGIPIFQGEQYF TGTGCCCCCCCAGAGGACGGGATCCCCATCTTCCAAGGCGAGCAGTACTTC
- TRBJ2-7 - TRBV20-1 CSASEGSGVYEQYF TGCAGTGCTAGTGAGGGGAGTGGGGTCTACGAGCAGTACTTC
TRBD1 TRBJ2-1 - TRBV18 CASSPWTGGNEQFF TGTGCCAGCTCACCTTGGACAGGGGGGAATGAGCAGTTCTTC
- TRBJ2-7 - TRBV12-5 CASGLDMGPYEQYF TGTGCTAGTGGTTTGGACATGGGACCCTACGAGCAGTACTTC
- TRBJ2-1 - TRBV7-9 CASTKRVGAYNEQFF TGTGCCAGCACCAAGAGGGTGGGGGCCTACAATGAGCAGTTCTTC
TRBD1 TRBJ2-7 - TRBV15 CATSVTGERASYEQYF TGTGCCACCAGCGTCACAGGGGAGAGGGCCTCCTACGAGCAGTACTTC
- TRBJ1-5 few TRBV3-1/TRBV3-2 CASSHDFDQPQHF TGTGCCAGCAGCCATGATTTCGATCAGCCCCAGCATTTT
- TRBJ1-2 - TRBV19 CASSGYVRNGNYGYTF TGTGCCAGTAGCGGGTATGTTAGAAACGGAAACTATGGCTACACCTTC
- TRBJ1-2 - TRBV7-3 CASSLSGGYGYTF TGTGCCAGCAGCTTATCCGGGGGCTATGGCTACACCTTC
TRBD1 TRBJ1-5 - TRBV6-6 CASRRQGMSNQPQHF TGTGCCAGCAGGCGACAGGGCATGAGCAATCAGCCCCAGCATTTT
TRBD2 TRBJ2-7 once TRBV30 CAWTPRAGVQYF TGTGCCTGGACCCCAAGGGCGGGAGTGCAGTACTTC
TRBD1 TRBJ1-5 - TRBV7-2 CASSPRTGIGNQPQHF TGTGCCAGCAGCCCTCGGACAGGGATTGGGAATCAGCCCCAGCATTTT
- TRBJ2-7 - TRBV5-1 CASSPRDALYEQYF TGCGCCAGCAGCCCCCGGGACGCCCTCTACGAGCAGTACTTC
- TRBJ2-7 - TRBV6-2/TRBV6-3 CASSYSIDDYSYEQYF TGTGCCAGCAGTTACTCGATTGACGACTACTCCTACGAGCAGTACTTC
TRBD2 TRBJ2-1 once TRBV2 CASSASWGLASNEQFF TGTGCCAGCAGTGCCAGCTGGGGACTAGCGTCCAATGAGCAGTTCTTC
- TRBJ1-2 - TRBV5-1 CASSLVGVGYGYTF TGCGCCAGCAGCTTGGTTGGGGTGGGCTATGGCTACACCTTC
- TRBJ1-1 - TRBV5-1 CASSLGGGTEAFF TGCGCCAGCAGCTTGGGTGGGGGCACTGAAGCTTTCTTT
- TRBJ1-1 - TRBV5-1 CASSFGDPGTEAFF TGCGCCAGCAGCTTCGGGGACCCTGGGACTGAAGCTTTCTTT
- TRBJ2-2 - TRBV24-1 CATSDFKGIRNTGELFF TGTGCCACCAGTGATTTCAAGGGTATCCGGAACACCGGGGAGCTGTTTTTT
TRBD1 TRBJ1-6 - TRBV5-1 CASSLAGQGNSPLHF TGCGCCAGCAGCTTGGCGGGACAGGGGAATTCACCCCTCCACTTT
- TRBJ2-1 - TRBV11-3 CASSLGASTNEQFF TGTGCCAGCAGCTTAGGTGCTAGTACCAATGAGCAGTTCTTC
- TRBJ1-2 - TRBV3-1/TRBV3-2 CASSYRGEGLSGYTF TGTGCCAGCAGCTATCGAGGGGAGGGGCTCAGTGGCTACACCTTC
- TRBJ2-7 few TRBV10-1 CASSDDPTYEQYF TGCGCCAGCAGTGATGACCCGACCTACGAGCAGTACTTC
TRBD2 TRBJ2-7 - TRBV19 CASSIGLADSYEQYF TGTGCCAGTAGTATAGGACTAGCGGACTCCTACGAGCAGTACTTC
- TRBJ2-2 - TRBV7-3 CASSLKGGGPVTGELFF TGTGCCAGCAGCTTAAAGGGGGGAGGGCCGGTCACCGGGGAGCTGTTTTTT
- TRBJ2-7 few TRBV4-2 CASSPRGGIDEQYF TGTGCCAGCAGCCCCCGGGGTGGTATCGACGAGCAGTACTTC